The 27 T cell receptor beta chains listed next were all sequenced from one sample in a study of T cell responses to AZD1222 COVID-19 vaccine. Sequencing used immunoSEQ multiplex PCR; TCRdb keeps in-frame clones, though not all of them. Counted here are about 120,000 clones, around 90% occurring once; the ten biggest clones make up 4% to 5%. The input for sequencing was peripheral blood, taken 28 days after the second dose of the MenACWY control vaccine. The receptors shown here come from an adult who received the MenACWY meningococcal vaccine as a control.

V gene TRBV29-1 combines with J gene TRBJ2-7, with 8 bases identical to TRBD1. In germline, CDR1 is SQVTM, CDR2 ANQGSEA. CDR3 size: 15 residues. V was pared by 1 base and J by 9 bases, with 14 bases of the junction left unmatched. The CDR3 coding sequence is TGCAGCGTTGAAGTAGAGGCAGGGGGCTTAGGTCGGCAGTACTTC. Translated, it gives CSVEVEAGGLGRQYF.

This chain uses TRBV9 with TRBJ2-3, with 7 bases fitting TRBD1. The V gene end was trimmed by 0 bases and the J gene end by 3 bases; junction bases not matched to a gene: 7. The CDR3 is 16 residues long. The germline V gene has CDR1 SGDLS and CDR2 YYNGEE. CDR3 nucleotides: TGTGCCAGCAGCGTAGAGGCCAGGGGGAAGACAGATACGCAGTATTTT. This gives the protein CASSVEARGKTDTQYF. The entire variable domain, with the rest obtained from reference TRBV9 and TRBJ2-3, is as follows: DSGVTQTPKHLITATGQRVTLRCSPRSGDLSVYWYQQSLDQGLQFLIQYYNGEERAKGNILERFSAQQFPDLHSELNLSSLELGDSALYFCASSVEARGKTDTQYFGPGTRLTVL.

V usage is TRBV30 and J usage is TRBJ2-7; 8 nucleotides match TRBD1. Unmatched junction bases numbered 14, after V lost 5 bases and J lost 2 bases. Germline CDR1 reads GTSNPN; CDR2 reads SVGIG (reference sequence). CDR3 length: 16 amino acids. The CDR3 loop is CAWGYELWTGPYEQYF. The CDR3 nucleotides are TGTGCCTGGGGCTACGAACTGTGGACAGGGCCCTACGAGCAGTACTTC.

V gene TRBV7-9 combines with J gene TRBJ1-2; D is possibly TRBD1 (5 bases). V was clipped by 4 bases and J by 4 bases, with 13 bases between them. Germline V gene lookup returns CDR1 SEHNR and CDR2 FQNEAQ (reference sequence). The length of the CDR3 is 14 residues. CDR3 DNA: TGTGCCAGCAGCTCGTCCGGGACTGTCTATGGCTACACCTTC. Translated: CASSSSGTVYGYTF. The full variable domain, completed using reference TRBV7-9 and TRBJ1-2, is DTGVSQNPRHKITKRGQNVTFRCDPISEHNRLYWYRQTLGQGPEFLTYFQNEAQLEKSRLLSDRFSAERPKGSFSTLEIQRTEQGDSAMYLCASSSSGTVYGYTFGSGTRLTVV.

The gene calls are TRBV29-1 and TRBJ2-3, with 7 bases identical to TRBD1. V was clipped by 4 bases and J by 0 bases; unmatched bases: 7. CDR1 is SQVTM and CDR2 is ANQGSEA in the germline V gene. The CDR3 is 15 amino acids. The CDR3 protein is CSVADRSTSTDTQYF. CDR3 sequence (DNA): TGCAGCGTTGCGGACAGGTCCACTAGCACAGATACGCAGTATTTT.

This chain uses TRBV6-5 with TRBJ1-2; 7 bases align to TRBD1. Germline-derived CDR1 and CDR2 are MNHEY and SVGAGI. Losses at the gene ends were 6 bases for V and 4 bases for J; bases not matched to a gene: 5. This CDR3 comprises 13 residues. Written as DNA, the CDR3 is TGTGCCAGCAGCCCGACAGGGTTCTATGGCTACACCTTC. This sequence encodes CASSPTGFYGYTF.

This chain joins TRBV18 and TRBJ2-3; D unresolved. The CDR3 runs to 11 residues. In germline, CDR1 is KGHSH, CDR2 LQKENI. Between the trimmed V and J ends, which lost 3 bases and 4 bases, there was a span of 2 bases. CDR3 residues: CASSPADTQYF. CDR3 DNA: TGTGCCAGCTCACCCGCAGATACGCAGTATTTT.

The chain uses TRBV28 and TRBJ2-7; 8 positions agree with TRBD1. CDR3 size: 13 residues. Germline values: CDR1 MDHEN, CDR2 SYDVKM. Losses at the gene ends were 7 bases for V and 6 bases for J; bases not matched to a gene: 8. The CDR3 spells CASMEGTGFEQYF. The CDR3 DNA is TGTGCCAGCATGGAGGGGACAGGTTTCGAGCAGTACTTC.

The chain carries TRBV5-1 and TRBJ2-1, with a tentative D call TRBD1 (6 bases). V was clipped by 4 bases and J by 9 bases, with 17 bases between them. CDR1 SGHRS and CDR2 YFSETQ come from the germline V gene. The CDR3 has 14 residues. CDR3 bases: TGCGCCAGCAGCCTCGGGACACAGGACGGTGAGCAGTTCTTC. Protein product: CASSLGTQDGEQFF.

V usage is TRBV3-1 (or the pseudogene TRBV3-2) and J usage is TRBJ2-4; maybe TRBD2 (5 bases). Trimming stripped 0 bases from V and 0 bases from J, with 15 bases between. The CDR3 extends over 18 amino acids. CDR1 is LGHDT and CDR2 is YNNKEL in the germline V gene (reference sequence). The CDR3 loop is CASSQDPPLLVAKNIQYF. For the CDR3, the DNA is TGTGCCAGCAGCCAAGATCCCCCCCTACTAGTAGCCAAAAACATTCAGTACTTC.

The chain recombines TRBV29-1 with TRBJ1-1; TRBD1 matches at 7 bases. Per the germline V gene, CDR1 is SQVTM and CDR2 is ANQGSEA. The CDR3 length is 17 residues. V dropped 4 bases and J dropped 3; count of bases not matched to a gene: 17. CDR3 protein: CSVAPRQGEERHTEAFF. The CDR3 DNA reads as TGCAGCGTTGCCCCGCGACAGGGTGAGGAACGTCACACTGAAGCTTTCTTT.

The chain recombines TRBV20-1 with TRBJ2-7; possible D gene TRBD1, 6 bases. Trimming left V 3 bases short and J 2 bases short, with 8 bases between. CDR1 is DFQATT, CDR2 SNEGSKA, per germline (reference sequence). The CDR3 covers 12 residues. As DNA, the CDR3 is TGCAGTGCTAGTCAGGGGCCCTACGAGCAGTACTTC. Its translation: CSASQGPYEQYF.

V and J are TRBV14 and TRBJ2-3, with unresolved D. CDR3 length: 15 amino acids. The V gene lost 2 bases and the J gene lost 0 bases, with 9 bases spanning the gap. The germline CDR1 and CDR2 sequences are SGHDN and FVKESK. CDR3 region: CASSQFQASTDTQYF. In DNA form, the CDR3 reads TGTGCCAGCAGCCAATTCCAGGCCAGCACAGATACGCAGTATTTT.

The chain recombines TRBV5-6 with TRBJ1-2, with a tentative D call TRBD1 (6 bases). The germline V gene has CDR1 SGHDT and CDR2 YYEEEE. The germline V and J ends were trimmed by 4 bases and 8 bases, with 18 bases remaining between them. The length of the CDR3 is 14 residues. Here the CDR3 DNA reads TGTGCCAGCAGCCTAATGGCACAGGGTGCCGGCTACACCTTC. It codes for CASSLMAQGAGYTF.

The chain recombines TRBV7-2 with TRBJ1-1; a possible D gene is TRBD1 (6 bases). Trimming cost V 4 bases and J 1 base, with 10 bases left between them. Per the germline V gene, CDR1 is SGHTA and CDR2 is FQGNSA. This CDR3 is 14 amino acids long. For the CDR3, the DNA is TGTGCCAGCAGCTCCGAAGGGGGGAACACTGAAGCTTTCTTT. Its protein is CASSSEGGNTEAFF. The full variable domain, completed using reference TRBV7-2 and TRBJ1-1, is GAGVSQSPSNKVTEKGKDVELRCDPISGHTALYWYRQSLGQGLEFLIYFQGNSAPDKSGLPSDRFSAERTGGSVSTLTIQRTQQEDSAVYLCASSSEGGNTEAFFGQGTRLTVV.

CDR3 in DNA: TGTGCCAGCAGTGACTCCTACGGGACAGACCACAATGAGCAGTTCTTC. It codes for CASSDSYGTDHNEQFF. The chain employs TRBV6-4 and TRBJ2-1; TRBD1 aligns across 7 bases. The CDR3 has 16 amino acids. In germline, CDR1 is MRHNA, CDR2 SNTAGT. V was clipped by 0 bases and J by 5 bases; unmatched bases: 7.

The chain recombines TRBV7-6 with TRBJ2-7; the D gene is possibly TRBD2 (7 bases). The germline V gene encodes CDR1 SGHVS and CDR2 FNYEAQ. With 5 bases removed from V and 5 bases from J, the gap between germline ends came to 19 bases. The CDR3 runs to 15 residues. The CDR3 protein is CASSPEGGASHEQYF. CDR3 bases: TGTGCCAGCAGCCCGGAGGGGGGGGCATCCCACGAGCAGTACTTC.

V usage is TRBV5-1 and J usage is TRBJ2-2, with TRBD2 matching over 9 bases. Losses at the gene ends were 1 base for V and 11 bases for J; bases not matched to a gene: 6. The CDR3 covers 14 residues. Germline V gene data show CDR1 as SGHRS and CDR2 as YFSETQ. The CDR3 is CASSLSIGTSELFF. DNA of the CDR3: TGCGCCAGCAGCTTGAGTATTGGGACTAGCGAGCTGTTTTTT.

V is TRBV28 and J is TRBJ2-7; D call uncertain. The CDR3 runs to 14 residues. V was cut by 7 bases and J by 0 bases, with 13 bases left in between. CDR1 and CDR2 from the germline V gene are MDHEN and SYDVKM. CDR3 DNA sequence: TGTGCCAGCAACTCACCCACAACCTCCTACGAGCAGTACGTC. Translating gives CASNSPTTSYEQYV.

The chain employs TRBV28 and TRBJ2-3; perhaps TRBD1 as D (7 bases). The CDR3 has 16 residues. Germline assignment: CDR1 MDHEN and CDR2 SYDVKM. Trimming left V 4 bases short and J 7 bases short, with 21 bases between. The CDR3 sequence: CASSSQAQGGGNTQYF. CDR3 bases: TGTGCCAGCAGTTCACAGGCCCAAGGGGGCGGGAATACGCAGTATTTT. The whole variable domain, filled in from reference TRBV28 and TRBJ2-3, reads DVKVTQSSRYLVKRTGEKVFLECVQDMDHENMFWYRQDPGLGLRLIYFSYDVKMKEKGDIPEGYSVSREKKERFSLILESASTNQTSMYLCASSSQAQGGGNTQYFGPGTRLTVL.

J is TRBJ2-1 and V is TRBV4-1; 9 bases agree with TRBD2. The CDR3 totals 16 residues. The V gene's germline CDR1 is MGHRA and CDR2 YSYEKL. Unmatched junction bases numbered 9, after V lost 8 bases and J lost 1 base. CDR3 DNA: TGCGCCAGCCCGCCCGGGGCGGGAGGGTCCTACAATGAGCAGTTCTTC. Residues: CASPPGAGGSYNEQFF.

V usage is TRBV5-1 and J usage is TRBJ1-1, with no clear D. Per germline, CDR1 SGHRS and CDR2 YFSETQ. The CDR3 spans 14 residues. Trimming stripped 1 base from V and 0 bases from J, with 7 bases between. The CDR3 DNA follows: TGCGCCAGCAGCTTGAGAAACATGAACACTGAAGCTTTCTTT. Protein: CASSLRNMNTEAFF.

The gene calls are TRBV12-3 or TRBV12-4 and TRBJ2-7; D might be TRBD1 (7 bases). Deletions cut 6 bases from V and 4 bases from J, with 10 bases between. The CDR3 length is 12 residues. The CDR3 DNA reads TGTGCCAGCAGCCCAGGGGGGTACGAGCAGTACGTC. Its translation is CASSPGGYEQYV.

The chain joins TRBV24-1 to TRBJ2-2; D is possibly TRBD1 (7 bases). The CDR3 totals 16 residues. Trimming pared 3 bases from V and 0 bases from J, leaving 10 bases between. Germline V gene lookup returns CDR1 KGHDR and CDR2 SFDVKD. CDR3 in amino acids: CATSDDRDSNTGELFF. In DNA, the CDR3 is TGTGCCACCAGTGATGACAGGGACTCGAACACCGGGGAGCTGTTTTTT.

The chain recombines TRBV28 with TRBJ1-3; D not certain. CDR3 length: 14 amino acids. Trimming shortened V by 8 bases and J by 1 base, and 12 bases separated the two germline ends. Germline V CDR1 and CDR2: MDHEN, SYDVKM. CDR3 region: CASCTAISGNTIYF. The CDR3 DNA reads TGTGCCAGCTGTACAGCGATTTCTGGAAACACCATATATTTT.

This chain connects TRBV9 to TRBJ2-5; 13 bases match TRBD2. Germline values: CDR1 SGDLS, CDR2 YYNGEE. The CDR3 consists of 17 residues. Trimming at V came to 4 bases and at J to 5 bases, leaving 11 bases not matched to a gene. In DNA, the CDR3 is TGTGCCAGCAGCCCCTCCAGGACTAGCGGGAGTTGGGAGACCCAGTACTTC. As protein: CASSPSRTSGSWETQYF.

The rearrangement uses TRBV6-1 and TRBJ2-1; TRBD2 agrees at 12 bases. The V gene end was trimmed by 7 bases and the J gene end by 2 bases; junction bases not matched to a gene: 6. CDR1 and CDR2 (germline): MNHNS, SASEGT. This CDR3 is built from 16 residues. CDR3 sequence reads: CASTDLAGGTYNEQFF. The CDR3 bases are TGTGCCAGCACTGACCTAGCGGGAGGGACCTACAATGAGCAGTTCTTC.